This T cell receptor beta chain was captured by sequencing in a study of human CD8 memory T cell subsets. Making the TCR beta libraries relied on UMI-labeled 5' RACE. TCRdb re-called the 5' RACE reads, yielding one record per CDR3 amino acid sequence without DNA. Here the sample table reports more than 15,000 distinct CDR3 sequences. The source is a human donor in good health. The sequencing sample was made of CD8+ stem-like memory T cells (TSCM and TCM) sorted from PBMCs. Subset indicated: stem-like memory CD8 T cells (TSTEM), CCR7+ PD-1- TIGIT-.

CDR3 loop: CASSESGGHGNQPQHF. V gene TRBV2 combines with J gene TRBJ1-5; the TCRdb D gene call, TRBD1, has no DNA to confirm it. Germline lookup yields CDR1 SNHLY and CDR2 FYNNEI. The CDR3 contains 16 residues.